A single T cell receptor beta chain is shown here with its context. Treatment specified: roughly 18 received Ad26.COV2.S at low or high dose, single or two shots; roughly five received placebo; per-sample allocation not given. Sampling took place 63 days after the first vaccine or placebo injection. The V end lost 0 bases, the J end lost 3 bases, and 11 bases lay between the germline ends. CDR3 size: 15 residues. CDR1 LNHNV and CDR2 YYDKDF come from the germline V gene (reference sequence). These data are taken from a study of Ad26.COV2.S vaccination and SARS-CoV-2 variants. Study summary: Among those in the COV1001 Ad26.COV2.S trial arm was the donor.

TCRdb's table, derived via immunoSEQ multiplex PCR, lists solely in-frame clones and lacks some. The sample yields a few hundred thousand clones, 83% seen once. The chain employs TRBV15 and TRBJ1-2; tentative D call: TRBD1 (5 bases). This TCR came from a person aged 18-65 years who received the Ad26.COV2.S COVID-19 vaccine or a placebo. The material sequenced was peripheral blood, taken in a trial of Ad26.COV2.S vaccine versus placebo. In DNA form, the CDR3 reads TGTGCCACCAGCAGAGATAAAGGGGACTACTATGGCTACACCTTC. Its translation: CATSRDKGDYYGYTF.